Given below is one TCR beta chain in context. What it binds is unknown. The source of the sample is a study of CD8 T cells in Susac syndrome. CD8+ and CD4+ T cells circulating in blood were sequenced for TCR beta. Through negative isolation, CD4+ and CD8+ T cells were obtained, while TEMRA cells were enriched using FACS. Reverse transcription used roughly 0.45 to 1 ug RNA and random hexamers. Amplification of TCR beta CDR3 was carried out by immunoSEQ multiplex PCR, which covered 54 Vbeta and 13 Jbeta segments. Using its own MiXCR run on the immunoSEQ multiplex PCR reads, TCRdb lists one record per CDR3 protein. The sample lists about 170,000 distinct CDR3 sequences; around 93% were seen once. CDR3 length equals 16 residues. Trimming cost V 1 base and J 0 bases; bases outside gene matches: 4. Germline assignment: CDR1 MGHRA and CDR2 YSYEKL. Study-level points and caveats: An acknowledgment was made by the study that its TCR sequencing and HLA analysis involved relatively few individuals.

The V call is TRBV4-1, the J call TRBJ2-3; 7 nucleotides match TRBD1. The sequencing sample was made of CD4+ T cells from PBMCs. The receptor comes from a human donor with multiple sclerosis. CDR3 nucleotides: TGCGCCAGCAGCCAAGTGTGGGGACAGAGCACAGATACGCAGTATTTT. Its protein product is CASSQVWGQSTDTQYF.